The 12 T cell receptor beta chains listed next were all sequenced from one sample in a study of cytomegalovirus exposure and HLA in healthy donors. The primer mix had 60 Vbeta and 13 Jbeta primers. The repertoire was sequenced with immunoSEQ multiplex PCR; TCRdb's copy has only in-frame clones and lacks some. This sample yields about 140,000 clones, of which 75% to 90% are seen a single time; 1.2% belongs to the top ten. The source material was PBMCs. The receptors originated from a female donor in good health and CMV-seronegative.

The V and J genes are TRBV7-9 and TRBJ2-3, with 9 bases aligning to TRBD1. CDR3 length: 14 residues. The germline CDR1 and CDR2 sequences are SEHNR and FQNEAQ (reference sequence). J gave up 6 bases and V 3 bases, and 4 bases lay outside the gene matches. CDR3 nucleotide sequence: TGTGCCAGCAGCTTGGGACAGGGAGGGGATACGCAGTATTTT. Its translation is CASSLGQGGDTQYF.

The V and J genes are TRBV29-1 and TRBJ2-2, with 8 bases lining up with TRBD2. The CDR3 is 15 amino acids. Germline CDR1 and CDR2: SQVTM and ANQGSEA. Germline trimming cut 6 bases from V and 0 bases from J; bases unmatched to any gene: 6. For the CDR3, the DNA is TGCAGCGTGGAAAGCGGGGGATCGAACACCGGGGAGCTGTTTTTT. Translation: CSVESGGSNTGELFF.

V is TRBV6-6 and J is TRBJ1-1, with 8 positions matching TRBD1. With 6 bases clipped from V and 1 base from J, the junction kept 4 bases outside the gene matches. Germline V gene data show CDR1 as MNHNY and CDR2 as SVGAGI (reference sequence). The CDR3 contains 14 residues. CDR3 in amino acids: CASSLGQGNTEAFF. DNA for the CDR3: TGTGCCAGCAGCCTAGGACAGGGGAACACTGAAGCTTTCTTT.

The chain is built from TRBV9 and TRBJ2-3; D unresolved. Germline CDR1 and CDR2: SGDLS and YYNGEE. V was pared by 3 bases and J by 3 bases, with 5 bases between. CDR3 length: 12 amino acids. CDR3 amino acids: CASSALTDTQYF. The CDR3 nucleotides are TGTGCCAGCAGCGCCTTAACAGATACGCAGTATTTT.

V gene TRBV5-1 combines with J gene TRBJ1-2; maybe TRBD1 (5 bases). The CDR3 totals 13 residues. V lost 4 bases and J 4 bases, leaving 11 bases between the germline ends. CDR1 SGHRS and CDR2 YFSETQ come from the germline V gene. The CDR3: CASSQDIGYGYTF. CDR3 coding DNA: TGCGCCAGCAGCCAGGACATTGGCTATGGCTACACCTTC.

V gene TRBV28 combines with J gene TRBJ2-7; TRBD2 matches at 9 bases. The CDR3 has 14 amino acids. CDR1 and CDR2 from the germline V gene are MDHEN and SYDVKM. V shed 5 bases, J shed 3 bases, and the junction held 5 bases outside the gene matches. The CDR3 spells CASSGRLAVYEQYF. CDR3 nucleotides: TGTGCCAGCAGTGGACGACTAGCGGTCTACGAGCAGTACTTC.

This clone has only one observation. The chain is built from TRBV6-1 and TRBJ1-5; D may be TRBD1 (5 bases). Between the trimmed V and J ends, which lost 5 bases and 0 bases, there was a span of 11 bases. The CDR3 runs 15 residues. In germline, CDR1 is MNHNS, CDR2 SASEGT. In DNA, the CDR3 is TGTGCCAGCAGTAAAACGGGACTTAGCAATCAGCCCCAGCATTTT. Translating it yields CASSKTGLSNQPQHF.

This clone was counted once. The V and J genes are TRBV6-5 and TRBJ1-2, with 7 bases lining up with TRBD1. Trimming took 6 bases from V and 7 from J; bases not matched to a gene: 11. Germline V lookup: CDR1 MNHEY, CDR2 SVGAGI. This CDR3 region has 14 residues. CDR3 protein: CASRLDRDYRGYTF. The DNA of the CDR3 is TGTGCCAGCAGACTTGACAGGGATTATCGTGGCTACACCTTC.

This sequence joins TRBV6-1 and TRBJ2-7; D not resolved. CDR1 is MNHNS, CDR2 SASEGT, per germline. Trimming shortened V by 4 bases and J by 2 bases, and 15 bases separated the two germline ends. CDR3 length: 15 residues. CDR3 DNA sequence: TGTGCCAGCAGTGCAGACTGGCAGTGGCCCTACGAGCAGTACTTC. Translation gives CASSADWQWPYEQYF.

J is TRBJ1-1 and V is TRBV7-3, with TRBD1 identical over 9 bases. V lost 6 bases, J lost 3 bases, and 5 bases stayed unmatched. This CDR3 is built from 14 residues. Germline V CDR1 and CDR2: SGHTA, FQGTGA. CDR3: CASSPGTGYTEAFF. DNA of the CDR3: TGTGCCAGCAGTCCCGGGACAGGGTACACTGAAGCTTTCTTT.

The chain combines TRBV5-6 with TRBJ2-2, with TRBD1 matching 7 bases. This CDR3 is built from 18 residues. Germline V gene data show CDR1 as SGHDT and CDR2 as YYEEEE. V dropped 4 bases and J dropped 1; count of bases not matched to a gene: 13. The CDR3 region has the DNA TGTGCCAGCAGCATGGAAACAGGGGTCTTTAGGAACACCGGGGAGCTGTTTTTT. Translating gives CASSMETGVFRNTGELFF.

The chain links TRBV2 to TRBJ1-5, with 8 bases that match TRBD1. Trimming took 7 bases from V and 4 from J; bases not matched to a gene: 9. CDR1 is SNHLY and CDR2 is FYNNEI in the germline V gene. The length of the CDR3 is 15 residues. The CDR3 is CASTPTGDRNQPQHF. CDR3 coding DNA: TGTGCCAGCACCCCGACAGGGGACCGAAATCAGCCCCAGCATTTT. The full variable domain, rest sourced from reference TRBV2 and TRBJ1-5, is EPEVTQTPSHQVTQMGQEVILRCVPISNHLYFYWYRQILGQKVEFLVSFYNNEISEKSEIFDDQFSVERPDGSNFTLKIRSTKLEDSAMYFCASTPTGDRNQPQHFGDGTRLSIL.